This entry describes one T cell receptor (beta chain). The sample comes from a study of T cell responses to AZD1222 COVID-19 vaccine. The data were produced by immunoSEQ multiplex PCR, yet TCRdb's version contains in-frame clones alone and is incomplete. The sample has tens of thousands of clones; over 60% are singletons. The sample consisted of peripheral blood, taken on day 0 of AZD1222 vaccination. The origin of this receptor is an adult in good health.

CDR3 region: CASSLGTSGGRTDTQYF. CDR3 nucleotide sequence: TGCGCCAGCAGCTTGGGCACTAGCGGGGGCCGCACAGATACGCAGTATTTT. The rearrangement links TRBV5-1 to TRBJ2-3; 11 nucleotides line up with TRBD2. The CDR3 has 17 residues. Trimming at V came to 0 bases and at J to 1 base, leaving 4 bases not matched to a gene. Looked up from germline, CDR1 is SGHRS and CDR2 is YFSETQ.